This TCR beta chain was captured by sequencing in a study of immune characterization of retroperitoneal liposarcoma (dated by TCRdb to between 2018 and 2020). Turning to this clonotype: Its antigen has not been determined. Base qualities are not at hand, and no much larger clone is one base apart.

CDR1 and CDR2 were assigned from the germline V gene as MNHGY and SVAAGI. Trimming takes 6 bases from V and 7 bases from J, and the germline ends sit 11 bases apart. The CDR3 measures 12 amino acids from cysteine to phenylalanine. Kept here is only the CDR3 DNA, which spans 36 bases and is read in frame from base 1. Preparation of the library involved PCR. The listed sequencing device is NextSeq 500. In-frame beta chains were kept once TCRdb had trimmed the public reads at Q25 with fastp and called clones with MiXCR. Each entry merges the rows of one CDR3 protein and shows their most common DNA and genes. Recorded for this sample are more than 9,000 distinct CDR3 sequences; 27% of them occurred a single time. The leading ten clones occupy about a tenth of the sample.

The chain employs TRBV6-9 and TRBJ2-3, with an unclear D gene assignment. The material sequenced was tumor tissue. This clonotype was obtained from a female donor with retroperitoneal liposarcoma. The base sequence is TGTGCCAGCAGCCCCGGAGCCTATACGCAGTATTTT. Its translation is CASSPGAYTQYF.